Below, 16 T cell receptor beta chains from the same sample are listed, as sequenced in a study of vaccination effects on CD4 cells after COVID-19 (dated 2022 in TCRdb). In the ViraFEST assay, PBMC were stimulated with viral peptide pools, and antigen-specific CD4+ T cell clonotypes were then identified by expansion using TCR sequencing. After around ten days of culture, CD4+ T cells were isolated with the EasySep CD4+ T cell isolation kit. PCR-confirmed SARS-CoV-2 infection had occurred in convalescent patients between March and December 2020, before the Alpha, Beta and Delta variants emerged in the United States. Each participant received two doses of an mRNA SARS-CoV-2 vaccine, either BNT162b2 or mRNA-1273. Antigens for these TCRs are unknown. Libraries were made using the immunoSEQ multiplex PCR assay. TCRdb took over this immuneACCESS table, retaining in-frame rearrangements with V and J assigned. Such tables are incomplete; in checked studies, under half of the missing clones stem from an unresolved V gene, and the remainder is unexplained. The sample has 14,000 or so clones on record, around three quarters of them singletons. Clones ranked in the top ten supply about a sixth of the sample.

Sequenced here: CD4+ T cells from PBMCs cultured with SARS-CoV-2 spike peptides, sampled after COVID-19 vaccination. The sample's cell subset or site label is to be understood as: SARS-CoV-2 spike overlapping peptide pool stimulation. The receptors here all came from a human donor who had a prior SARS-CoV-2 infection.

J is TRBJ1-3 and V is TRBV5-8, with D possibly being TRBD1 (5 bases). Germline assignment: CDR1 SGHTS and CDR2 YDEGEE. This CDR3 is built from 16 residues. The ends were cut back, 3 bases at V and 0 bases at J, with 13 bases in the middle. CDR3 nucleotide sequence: TGTGCCAGCAGCTCCGGGGACGCCAGCTCTGGAAACACCATATATTTT. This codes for CASSSGDASSGNTIYF.

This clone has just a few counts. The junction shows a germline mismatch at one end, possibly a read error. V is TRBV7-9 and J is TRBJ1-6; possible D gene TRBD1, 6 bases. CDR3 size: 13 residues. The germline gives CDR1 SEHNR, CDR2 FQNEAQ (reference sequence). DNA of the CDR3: TGTGCCAGCAGCTTAGCGGAAGGGACACCCTTCCACTTT. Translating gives CASSLAEGTPFHF. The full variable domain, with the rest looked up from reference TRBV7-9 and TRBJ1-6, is DTGVSQNPRHKITKRGQNVTFRCDPISEHNRLYWYRQTLGQGPEFLTYFQNEAQLEKSRLLSDRFSAERPKGSFSTLEIQRTEQGDSAMYLCASSLAEGTPFHFGNGTRLTVT.

Here the CDR3 reads CASSLPSGGGTEAFF. The CDR3 coding sequence is TGTGCCAGCAGTTTACCGTCAGGGGGCGGCACTGAAGCTTTCTTT. The rearrangement links TRBV27 to TRBJ1-1, with 8 nucleotides matching TRBD1. V lost 2 bases to trimming and J lost 4 bases; unmatched junction nucleotides: 6. CDR1 and CDR2 from the germline V gene are MNHEY and SMNVEV (reference sequence). CDR3 length equals 15 residues.

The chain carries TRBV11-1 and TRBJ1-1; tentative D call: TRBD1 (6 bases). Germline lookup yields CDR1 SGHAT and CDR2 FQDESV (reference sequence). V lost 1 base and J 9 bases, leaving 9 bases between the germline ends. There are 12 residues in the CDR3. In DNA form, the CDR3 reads TGTGCCAGCAGCTTAGACCGGGACAAAGCTTTCTTT. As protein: CASSLDRDKAFF.

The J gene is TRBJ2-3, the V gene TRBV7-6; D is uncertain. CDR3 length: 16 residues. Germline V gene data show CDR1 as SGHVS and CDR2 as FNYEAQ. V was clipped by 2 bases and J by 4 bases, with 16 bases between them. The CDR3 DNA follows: TGTGCCAGCAGCTTATTAGGGTATGATTTCGCAGATACGCAGTATTTT. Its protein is CASSLLGYDFADTQYF.

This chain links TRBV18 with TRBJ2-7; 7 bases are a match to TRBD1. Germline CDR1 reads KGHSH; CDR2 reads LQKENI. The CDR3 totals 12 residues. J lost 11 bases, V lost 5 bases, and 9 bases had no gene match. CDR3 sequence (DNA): TGTGCCAGCTCAGAAGACAGGGTAACCAAGTACTTC. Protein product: CASSEDRVTKYF.

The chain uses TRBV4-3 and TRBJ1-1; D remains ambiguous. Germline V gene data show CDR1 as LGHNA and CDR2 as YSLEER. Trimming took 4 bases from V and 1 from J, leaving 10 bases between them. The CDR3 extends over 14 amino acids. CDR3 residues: CASSPQDSNTEAFF. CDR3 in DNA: TGCGCCAGCAGCCCCCAGGACTCGAACACTGAAGCTTTCTTT.

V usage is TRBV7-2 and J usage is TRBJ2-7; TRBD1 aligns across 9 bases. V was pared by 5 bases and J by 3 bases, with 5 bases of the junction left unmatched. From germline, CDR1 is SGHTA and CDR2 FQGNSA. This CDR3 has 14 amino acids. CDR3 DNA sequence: TGTGCCAGCAGCGGCCGGACAGGGGACTACGAGCAGTACTTC. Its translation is CASSGRTGDYEQYF. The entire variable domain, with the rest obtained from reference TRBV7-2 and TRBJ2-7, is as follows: GAGVSQSPSNKVTEKGKDVELRCDPISGHTALYWYRQSLGQGLEFLIYFQGNSAPDKSGLPSDRFSAERTGGSVSTLTIQRTQQEDSAVYLCASSGRTGDYEQYFGPGTRLTVT.

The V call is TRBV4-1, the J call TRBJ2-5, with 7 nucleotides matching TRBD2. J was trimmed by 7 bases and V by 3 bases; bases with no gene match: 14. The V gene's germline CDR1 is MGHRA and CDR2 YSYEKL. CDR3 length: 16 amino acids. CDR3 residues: CASSQEPGLPFRTQYF. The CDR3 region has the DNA TGCGCCAGCAGCCAGGAACCGGGACTACCTTTTCGGACCCAGTACTTC.

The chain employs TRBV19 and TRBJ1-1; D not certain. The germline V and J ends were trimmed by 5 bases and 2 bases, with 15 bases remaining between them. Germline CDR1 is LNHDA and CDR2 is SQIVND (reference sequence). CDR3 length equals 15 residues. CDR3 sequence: CASSPSRPGNTEAFF. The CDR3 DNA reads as TGTGCCAGTAGTCCATCCCGCCCGGGCAACACTGAAGCTTTCTTT.

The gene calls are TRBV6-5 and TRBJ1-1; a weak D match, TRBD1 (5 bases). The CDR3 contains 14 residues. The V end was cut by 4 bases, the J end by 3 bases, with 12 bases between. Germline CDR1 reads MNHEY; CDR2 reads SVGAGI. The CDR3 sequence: CASSFRGGYTEAFF. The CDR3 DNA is TGTGCCAGCAGTTTCCGCGGGGGATACACTGAAGCTTTCTTT.

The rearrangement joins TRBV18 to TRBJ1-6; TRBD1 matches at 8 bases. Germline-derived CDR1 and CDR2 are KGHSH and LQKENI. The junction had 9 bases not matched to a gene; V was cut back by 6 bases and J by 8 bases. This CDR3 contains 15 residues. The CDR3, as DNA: TGTGCCAGCTCGGGACAGGCGATGCCCCATTCACCCCTCCACTTT. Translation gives CASSGQAMPHSPLHF. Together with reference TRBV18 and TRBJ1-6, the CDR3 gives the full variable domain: NAGVMQNPRHLVRRRGQEARLRCSPMKGHSHVYWYRQLPEEGLKFMVYLQKENIIDESGMPKERFSAEFPKEGPSILRIQQVVRGDSAAYFCASSGQAMPHSPLHFGNGTRLTVT.

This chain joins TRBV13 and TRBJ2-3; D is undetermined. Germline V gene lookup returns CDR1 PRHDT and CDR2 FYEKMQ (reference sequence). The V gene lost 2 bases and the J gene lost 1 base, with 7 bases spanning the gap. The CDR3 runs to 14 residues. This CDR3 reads CASSLSGGTDTQYF. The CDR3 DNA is TGTGCCAGCAGCTTAAGTGGTGGCACAGATACGCAGTATTTT.

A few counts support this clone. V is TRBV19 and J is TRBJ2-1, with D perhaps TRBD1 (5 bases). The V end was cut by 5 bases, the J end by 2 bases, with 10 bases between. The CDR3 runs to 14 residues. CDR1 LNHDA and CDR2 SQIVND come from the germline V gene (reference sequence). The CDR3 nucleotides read TGTGCCAGTAGTGTTGACAGCGCCTACAATGAGCAGTTCTTC. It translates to CASSVDSAYNEQFF.

The CDR3 region is CATSDSGKRYGYTF. In DNA form, the CDR3 reads TGTGCCACCAGTGATTCGGGGAAAAGGTATGGCTACACCTTC. This chain connects TRBV24-1 to TRBJ1-2; D remains ambiguous. Looked up from germline, CDR1 is KGHDR and CDR2 is SFDVKD. The V gene lost 2 bases and the J gene lost 5 bases, with 11 bases spanning the gap. CDR3 length: 14 residues.

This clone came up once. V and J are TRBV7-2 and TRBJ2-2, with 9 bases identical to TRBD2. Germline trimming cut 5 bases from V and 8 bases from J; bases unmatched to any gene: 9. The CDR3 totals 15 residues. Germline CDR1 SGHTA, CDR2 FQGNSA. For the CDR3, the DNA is TGTGCCAGCAGCCTCCTGGGACTAGCCTCGGGGGAGCTGTTTTTT. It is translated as CASSLLGLASGELFF.